The clone carrying this TCR beta chain was observed once. Generated by immunoSEQ multiplex PCR, the TCRdb table keeps only in-frame clones and is missing some. The sample has about 150,000 clones, about 80% seen once. These data originate in a study of blood T cell repertoires in COVID-19. The CDR3 covers 16 residues. Germline lookup yields CDR1 LGHDT and CDR2 YNNKEL (reference sequence). V shed 4 bases, J shed 8 bases, and the junction held 11 bases outside the gene matches. The sample comprised PBMCs or T cells enriched from blood (not recorded which). This chain joins TRBV3-1 (or the pseudogene TRBV3-2) and TRBJ1-4, with 9 bases matching TRBD1. The receptor was derived from a woman between 45 and 65 years old who had recovered from COVID-19. This CDR3 is CASSLPGTGFGEKLFF. CDR3 nucleotides: TGTGCCAGCAGCCTCCCCGGGACAGGGTTCGGGGAAAAACTGTTTTTT.